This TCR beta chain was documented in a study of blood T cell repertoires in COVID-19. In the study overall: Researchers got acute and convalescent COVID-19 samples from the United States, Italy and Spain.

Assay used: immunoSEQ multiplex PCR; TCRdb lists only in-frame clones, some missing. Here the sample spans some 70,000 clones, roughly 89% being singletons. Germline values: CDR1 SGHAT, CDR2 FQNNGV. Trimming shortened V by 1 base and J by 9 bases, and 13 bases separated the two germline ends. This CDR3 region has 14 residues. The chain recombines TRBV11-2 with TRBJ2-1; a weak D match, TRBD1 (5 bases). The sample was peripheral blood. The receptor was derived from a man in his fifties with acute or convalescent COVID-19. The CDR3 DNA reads TGTGCCAGCAGCTTAGTTGGGGCAGATGTTGAGCAGTTCTTC. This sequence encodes CASSLVGADVEQFF.